The text below deals with one TCR beta chain. Its antigen is undetermined. This sample is drawn from a study of a mutant IDH1 vaccine in newly diagnosed glioma. Across the whole study: Visit timing is recorded as week 35 for V12 and week 47 for V13.

The length of the CDR3 is 17 residues. Germline V lookup: CDR1 MGHRA, CDR2 YSYEKL. Trimming cost V 1 base and J 3 bases; bases outside gene matches: 8. Indicated time point: week 47, end of study. The vaccine gave 300 ug of a 20-mer mutant IDH1 peptide subcutaneously per dose. Only in-frame clones appear in the TCRdb table, and some are missing; sequencing was by immunoSEQ multiplex PCR. Of about 94,000 clones in the sample, roughly 90% were seen once. This clonotype was sampled from a woman between 45 and 65 years old with glioma. This sample comprised PBMCs, obtained from a glioma patient whose treatment included an IDH1 peptide vaccine. This chain links TRBV4-1 with TRBJ2-7; 11 nucleotides line up with TRBD2. CDR3 sequence (DNA): TGCGCCAGCAGCCAAGCGCCTCTACTAGCGGGAGACTACGAGCAGTACTTC. Protein product: CASSQAPLLAGDYEQYF.